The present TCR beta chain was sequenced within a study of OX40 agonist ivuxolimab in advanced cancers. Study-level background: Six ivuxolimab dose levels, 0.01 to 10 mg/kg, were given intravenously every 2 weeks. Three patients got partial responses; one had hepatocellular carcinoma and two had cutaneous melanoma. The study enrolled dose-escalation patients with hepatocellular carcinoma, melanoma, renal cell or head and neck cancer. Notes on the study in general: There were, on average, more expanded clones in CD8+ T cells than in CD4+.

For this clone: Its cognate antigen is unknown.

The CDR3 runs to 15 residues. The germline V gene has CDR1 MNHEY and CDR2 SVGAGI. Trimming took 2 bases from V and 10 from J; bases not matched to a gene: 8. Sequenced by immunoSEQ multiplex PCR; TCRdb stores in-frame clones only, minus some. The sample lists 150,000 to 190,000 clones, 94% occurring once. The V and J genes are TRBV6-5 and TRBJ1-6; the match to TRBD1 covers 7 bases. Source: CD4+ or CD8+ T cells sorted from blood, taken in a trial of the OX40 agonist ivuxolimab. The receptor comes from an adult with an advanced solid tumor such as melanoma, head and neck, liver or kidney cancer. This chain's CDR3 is CASSYQGGAGSPLHF. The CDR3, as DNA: TGTGCCAGCAGTTACCAGGGGGGCGCGGGGTCACCCCTCCACTTT.